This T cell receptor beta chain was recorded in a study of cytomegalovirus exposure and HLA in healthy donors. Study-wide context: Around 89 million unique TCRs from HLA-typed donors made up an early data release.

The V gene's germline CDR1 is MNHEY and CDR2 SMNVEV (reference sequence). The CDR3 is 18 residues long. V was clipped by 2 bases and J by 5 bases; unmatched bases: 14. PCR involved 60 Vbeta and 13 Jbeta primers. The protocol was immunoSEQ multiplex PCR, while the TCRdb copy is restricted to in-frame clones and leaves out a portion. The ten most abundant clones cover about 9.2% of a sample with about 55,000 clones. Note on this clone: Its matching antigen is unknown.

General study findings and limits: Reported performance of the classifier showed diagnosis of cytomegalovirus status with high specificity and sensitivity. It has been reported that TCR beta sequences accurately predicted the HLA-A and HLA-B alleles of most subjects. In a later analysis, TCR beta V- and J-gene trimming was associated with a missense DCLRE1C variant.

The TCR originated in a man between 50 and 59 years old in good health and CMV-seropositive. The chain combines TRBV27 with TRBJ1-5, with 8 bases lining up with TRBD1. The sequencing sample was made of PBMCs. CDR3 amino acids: CASSLPTDRAVMHQPQHF. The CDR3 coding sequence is TGTGCCAGCAGTTTACCCACGGACAGGGCGGTGATGCATCAGCCCCAGCATTTT.